This T cell receptor (beta chain) derives from a study of PD-1 blockade in classical Hodgkin lymphoma (dated by TCRdb to about 2020). Turning to the overall study: Nivolumab dosing was 3 mg/kg intravenously every 2 weeks, continuing until either disease progression or unacceptable toxicity. The study used CyTOF and TCR beta sequencing to define a peripheral blood immune signature of response to PD-1 blockade in classical Hodgkin lymphoma. Findings and caveats that apply to the study as a whole: Only a single clinical trial cohort was studied, and what caused the repertoire differences, possibly disease activity or prior therapy, remained undefined. Lower diversity was observed in patients in whom nivolumab was started less than 1 year after ASCT, and these patients were excluded from later analyses so that confounding by immune reconstitution would be avoided. Baseline TCR diversity was reported to be lower in newly diagnosed patients than in healthy donors, and even lower in relapsed/refractory patients. Trial patients achieving complete response had baseline diversity similar to newly diagnosed patients, whereas partial responders and progressors had significantly lower diversity. A significant rise by C4D1 was seen in CD4+ but not CD8+ TCR diversity (p=0.0027 vs p=0.16), with the rise being most apparent in complete responders (p=0.02).

What the time point label conveys for this sample: cycle 1 day 1 (C1D1), immediately before nivolumab initiation. Relapse after autologous stem cell transplantation had occurred in all trial patients, and cohorts A, B and C were distinguished by prior brentuximab vedotin exposure. The trial cohort included around 56 patients with relapsed/refractory classical Hodgkin lymphoma, and each patient had a best overall response of complete response, partial response or progressive disease. Trial patients were treated with single-agent nivolumab in the multi-cohort phase II CheckMate 205 trial. Best overall response was determined by an independent review committee according to the 2007 International Working Group response criteria. Trial PBMCs were collected just before the start of nivolumab (C1D1) and during therapy at cycle 2 day 1 and cycle 4 day 1. Peripheral blood was collected in 8 mL Vacutainer Cell Preparation Tubes, from which PBMCs were isolated by centrifugation and then cryopreserved.

Worth noting for this clone: There is no known antigen for this receptor. No much larger clone is present one base from it, and per-base qualities are unavailable.

Looking up the germline V gene yields CDR1 SGHTS and CDR2 YDEGEE. Measured from the cysteine to the phenylalanine, the CDR3 is 15 residues long. Left in the record is the CDR3 DNA by itself, 45 bases read in frame from the first base. The V end gives up 3 bases and the J end 7 bases, leaving 3 bases in the junction not matched to a gene. The Qiagen DNeasy kit was used to extract genomic DNA from unsorted PBMCs and from the negatively selected CD4+ and CD8+ fractions. TCR beta CDR3 regions were subjected to amplification by immunoSEQ multiplex PCR with primers that anneal to V and J segments. A synthetic immune receptor repertoire was used to minimize amplification bias, and any remaining bias was removed computationally after sequencing. The authors processed their data as follows. Custom Python scripts were used to quantify repertoire diversity as the Shannon entropy index. Unsorted, CD4+ and CD8+ repertoires were analyzed separately, except in combined analyses where CD4+ and CD8+ sequences were merged in silico. Clonal expansion was defined as at least a 2-fold frequency increase after treatment relative to C1D1, with a pseudocount of 0.5 for undetected baseline clones. Singleton clones were defined as clones with 0 or 1 copy at C1D1, and non-singleton clones were defined as clones with 2 or more copies. By matching protein sequences in sorted samples from the same patient, clones expanded in unsorted samples were annotated as CD4+, CD8+ or unknown. Wilcoxon tests on paired samples were used to test changes in diversity from C1D1 to C4D1. TCRdb limited this immuneACCESS table to in-frame rearrangements with V and J called. A share of clones is missing; checked studies link under half to unresolved V genes, and the rest is unexplained. The DNA was the basis for D and trimming; V, J and clone size are from that table. Within this sample are about 86,000 clones, with about nine tenths of them counted one time only. The leading ten clones occupy approximately 22% of the sample.

This specimen was peripheral blood mononuclear cells (PBMCs), taken at baseline. Rearrangement joined TRBV5-8 to TRBJ2-1; TRBD2 lines up with 14 middle nucleotides. This clonotype originated in a human donor with classical Hodgkin lymphoma. The CDR3 reads CASSWGLAGVNEQFF. The base sequence is TGTGCCAGCAGCTGGGGACTAGCGGGAGTGAATGAGCAGTTCTTC.